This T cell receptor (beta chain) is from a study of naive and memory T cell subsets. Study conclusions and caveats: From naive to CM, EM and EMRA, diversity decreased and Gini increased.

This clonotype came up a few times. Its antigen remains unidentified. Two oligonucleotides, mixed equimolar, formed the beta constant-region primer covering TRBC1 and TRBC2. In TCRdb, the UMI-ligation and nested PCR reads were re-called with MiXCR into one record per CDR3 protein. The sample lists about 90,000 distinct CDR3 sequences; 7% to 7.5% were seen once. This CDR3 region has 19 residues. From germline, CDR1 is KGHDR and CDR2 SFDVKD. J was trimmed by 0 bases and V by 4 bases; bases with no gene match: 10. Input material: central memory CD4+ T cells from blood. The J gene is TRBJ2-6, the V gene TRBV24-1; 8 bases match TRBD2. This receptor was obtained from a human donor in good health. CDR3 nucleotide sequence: TGTGCCACCAGTGAGCAACAGGAGCGGGGGCCCTCTGGGGCCAACGTCCTGACTTTC. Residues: CATSEQQERGPSGANVLTF.